This T cell receptor beta chain is from a study of cytomegalovirus exposure and HLA in healthy donors. Study-wide findings and caveats: CMV serostatus was the sole immune exposure information available. Segments of the TCR beta V type were, in most cases, productive about 90% or about 30% of the time in an earlier analysis.

With 60 Vbeta and 13 Jbeta primers, the PCR was carried out. Sequencing was performed with immunoSEQ multiplex PCR; in TCRdb, only in-frame clones are kept and a portion is missing. This sample has roughly 180,000 clones, with roughly 77% found just once. This clone was seen more than once but under ten times. Its antigen is undetermined. Healthy bone marrow donors supplied every sample. Although they were nominally healthy when sampled, donors likely had unrecorded immune exposures. The sequencing input was PBMCs. This receptor was identified in a woman in her 30s in good health and CMV-seropositive.

The CDR3 loop is CASSLTGVSYEKLFF. As DNA, the CDR3 is TGTGCCAGCAGCCTAACGGGGGTTTCGTATGAAAAACTGTTTTTT. The chain joins TRBV11-3 to TRBJ1-4; TRBD1 might be the D (5 bases). The CDR3 is made up of 15 amino acids. Trimming pared 5 bases from V and 6 bases from J, leaving 16 bases between. The V gene's germline CDR1 is SGHNT and CDR2 YENEEA. The whole variable domain, remainder taken from reference TRBV11-3 and TRBJ1-4, is EAGVVQSPRYKIIEKKQPVAFWCNPISGHNTLYWYLQNLGQGPELLIRYENEEAVDDSQLPKDRFSAERLKGVDSTLKIQPAELGDSAVYLCASSLTGVSYEKLFFGSGTQLSVL.